The 11 T cell receptor beta chains presented below share a single source sample, sequenced in a study of cytomegalovirus exposure and HLA in healthy donors. PCR amplification relied on 60 Vbeta primers (plus 13 Jbeta primers). Clones were read by immunoSEQ multiplex PCR, and TCRdb kept only the in-frame ones, dropping some. The repertoire includes about 91,000 clones, approximately 86% of them detected once, and roughly 9.2% sits in the top ten. Sequencing input: PBMCs. The receptors originated from a man aged 25-40 years in good health and CMV-seropositive.

The chain links TRBV7-8 to TRBJ1-1, with D possibly matching TRBD1 (6 bases). V was shortened by 5 bases and J by 0 bases, with 25 bases between the two germline ends. CDR1 and CDR2 from the germline V gene are SGHVS and FQNEAQ. This CDR3 is built from 19 residues. CDR3 bases: TGTGCCAGCAGCCCCACCTTAGGAATCCTCAGGGGACTGAACACTGAAGCTTTCTTT. It encodes CASSPTLGILRGLNTEAFF.

This chain uses TRBV12-5 with TRBJ1-1, with TRBD1 matching over 8 bases. The V and J ends lost 7 bases and 4 bases, in that order; junction bases with no gene match: 17. Germline loops: CDR1 LGHNT, CDR2 FRNRAP. The CDR3 length is 17 residues. The CDR3 DNA is TGTGCTAGTGCCAGGGGGAGGGAACAGGGGGTAAGCACTGAAGCTTTCTTT. It specifies CASARGREQGVSTEAFF.

This chain links TRBV27 with TRBJ2-5; maybe TRBD2 (7 bases). Germline lookup yields CDR1 MNHEY and CDR2 SMNVEV (reference sequence). The CDR3 is made up of 15 amino acids. V was pared by 9 bases and J by 1 base, with 18 bases between. The CDR3: CASRRELGGQETQYF. The CDR3, as DNA: TGTGCCAGTAGGCGGGAGCTAGGGGGCCAAGAGACCCAGTACTTC.

The rearrangement links TRBV27 to TRBJ1-1, with a weak D call TRBD1 (5 bases). CDR1 is MNHEY, CDR2 SMNVEV, per germline (reference sequence). The CDR3 consists of 16 residues. Between the trimmed V and J ends, which lost 4 bases and 1 base, there was a span of 16 bases. CDR3 nucleotides: TGTGCCAGCAGTTCTGGGGCTTACTTACCGAACACTGAAGCTTTCTTT. It is translated as CASSSGAYLPNTEAFF.

The chain carries TRBV7-8 and TRBJ2-3; D call uncertain. Germline V gene data show CDR1 as SGHVS and CDR2 as FQNEAQ. V lost 1 base, J lost 1 base, and 6 bases lay in between. The CDR3 totals 14 residues. In DNA form, the CDR3 reads TGTGCCAGCAGCTTAGAACGGGGCACAGATACGCAGTATTTT. This encodes CASSLERGTDTQYF.

This clone came up a few times. The rearrangement links TRBV6-1 to TRBJ2-7; a possible D gene is TRBD1 (5 bases). Germline loops: CDR1 MNHNS, CDR2 SASEGT. Trimming pared 3 bases from V and 1 base from J, leaving 10 bases between. The CDR3 is made up of 14 amino acids. This CDR3 is CASSDGAGSYEQYF. Here the CDR3 DNA reads TGTGCCAGCAGTGATGGGGCCGGGTCCTACGAGCAGTACTTC.

The rearrangement uses TRBV6-1 and TRBJ2-3, with TRBD1 as a possible D gene (6 bases). The CDR3 spans 14 residues. Per the germline V gene, CDR1 is MNHNS and CDR2 is SASEGT. With 2 bases removed from V and 5 bases from J, the gap between germline ends came to 11 bases. Here the CDR3 reads CASSERDTRDTQYF. The CDR3 coding sequence is TGTGCCAGCAGTGAACGGGACACCCGAGATACGCAGTATTTT.

The chain combines TRBV4-2 with TRBJ2-2, with 8 positions matching TRBD2. Germline CDR1 reads LGHNA; CDR2 reads YNFKEQ. CDR3 size: 17 residues. Trimming at V came to 4 bases and at J to 5 bases, leaving 12 bases not matched to a gene. The DNA for the CDR3 is TGTGCCAGCAGCCTCTCGGAGCGGGAGTTTGGGACCGGGGAGCTGTTTTTT. Protein sequence: CASSLSEREFGTGELFF.

The chain uses TRBV7-9 and TRBJ2-1; 9 bases fit TRBD1. There are 16 residues in the CDR3. The germline CDR1 and CDR2 sequences are SEHNR and FQNEAQ (reference sequence). The V and J ends lost 5 bases and 5 bases, in that order; junction bases with no gene match: 10. CDR3: CASSAQDRGANNEQFF. CDR3 in DNA: TGTGCCAGCAGCGCCCAAGACAGGGGGGCCAACAATGAGCAGTTCTTC.

This clone was found once. The chain has TRBV28 and TRBJ2-1; the D gene is possibly TRBD2 (6 bases). CDR3 length equals 15 residues. V lost 3 bases and J lost 3, with 12 bases in between. Per germline, CDR1 MDHEN and CDR2 SYDVKM. CDR3 protein: CASSLWRGIYNEQFF. CDR3 in DNA: TGTGCCAGCAGTTTGTGGAGGGGAATCTACAATGAGCAGTTCTTC.

CDR3 nucleotides: TGTGCCAGCAGTCCGAGGGTGTTGTGGAACACTGAAGCTTTCTTT. Translation gives CASSPRVLWNTEAFF. The genes are TRBV14 and TRBJ1-1, with no clear D. Germline CDR1 SGHDN, CDR2 FVKESK. The V gene lost 6 bases and the J gene lost 1 base, with 15 bases spanning the gap. The CDR3 is 15 amino acids. The variable domain in full, completed from reference TRBV14 and TRBJ1-1, reads EAGVTQFPSHSVIEKGQTVTLRCDPISGHDNLYWYRRVMGKEIKFLLHFVKESKQDESGMPNNRFLAERTGGTYSTLKVQPAELEDSGVYFCASSPRVLWNTEAFFGQGTRLTVV.